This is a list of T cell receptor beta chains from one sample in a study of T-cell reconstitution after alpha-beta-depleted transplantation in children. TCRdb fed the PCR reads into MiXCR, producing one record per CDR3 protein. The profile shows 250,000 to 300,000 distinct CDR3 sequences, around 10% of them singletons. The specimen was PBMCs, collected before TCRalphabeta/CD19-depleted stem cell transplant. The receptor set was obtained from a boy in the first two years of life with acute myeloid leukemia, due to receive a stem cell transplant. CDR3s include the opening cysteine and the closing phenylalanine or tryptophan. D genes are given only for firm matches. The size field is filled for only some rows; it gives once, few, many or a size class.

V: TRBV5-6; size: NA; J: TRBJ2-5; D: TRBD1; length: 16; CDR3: CASRDLGQPAKETQYF; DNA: TGTGCCAGCAGGGACCTGGGACAGCCCGCCAAAGAGACCCAGTACTTC
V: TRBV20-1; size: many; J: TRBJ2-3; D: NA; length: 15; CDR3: CSAQEVLPVGNTQYF; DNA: TGCAGTGCTCAAGAGGTACTACCCGTGGGCAATACGCAGTATTTT
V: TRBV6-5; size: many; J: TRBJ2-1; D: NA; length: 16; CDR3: CASSLTRRAPLNEQFF; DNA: TGTGCCAGCAGTCTTACTCGGAGGGCCCCTCTCAATGAGCAGTTCTTC
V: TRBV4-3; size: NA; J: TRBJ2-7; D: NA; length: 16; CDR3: CASSQDRGSGSYEQYF; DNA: TGCGCCAGCAGCCAAGATCGGGGTAGCGGCTCCTACGAGCAGTACTTC
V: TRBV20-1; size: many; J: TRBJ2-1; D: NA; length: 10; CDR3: CSASWGEQFF; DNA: TGCAGTGCCAGCTGGGGTGAGCAGTTCTTC
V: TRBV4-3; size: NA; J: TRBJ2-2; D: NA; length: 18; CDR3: CASSRLRLGGPNTGELFF; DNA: TGCGCCAGCAGCCGCCTAAGGCTGGGGGGACCTAACACCGGGGAGCTGTTTTTT
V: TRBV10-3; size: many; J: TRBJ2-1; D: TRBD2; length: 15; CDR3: CAISEGLAGGNEQFF; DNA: TGTGCCATCAGTGAGGGTCTAGCGGGGGGGAATGAGCAGTTCTTC
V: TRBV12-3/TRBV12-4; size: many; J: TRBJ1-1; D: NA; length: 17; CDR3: CASSSDRGTWLVTEAFF; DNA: TGTGCCAGCAGTTCCGACCGGGGAACTTGGTTAGTCACTGAAGCTTTCTTT
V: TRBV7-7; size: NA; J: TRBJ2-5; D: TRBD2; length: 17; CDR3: CASSRALLAGADETQYF; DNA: TGTGCTAGCAGCCGGGCCCTACTAGCGGGGGCGGACGAGACCCAGTACTTC
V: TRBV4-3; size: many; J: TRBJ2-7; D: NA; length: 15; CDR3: CASSQVWDGLYEQYF; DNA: TGCGCCAGCAGCCAAGTATGGGACGGACTCTACGAGCAGTACTTC
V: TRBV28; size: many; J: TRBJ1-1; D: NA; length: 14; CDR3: CASSLLGEGTEAFF; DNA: TGTGCCAGCAGTTTATTGGGGGAGGGGACTGAAGCTTTCTTT
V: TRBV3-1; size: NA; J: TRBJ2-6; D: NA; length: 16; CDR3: CASSQTEPSGANVLTF; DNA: TGTGCCAGCAGCCAAACAGAGCCCTCTGGGGCCAACGTCCTGACTTTC
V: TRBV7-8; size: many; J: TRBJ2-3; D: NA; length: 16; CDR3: CASSLVTTVGTDTQYF; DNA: TGTGCCAGCAGCTTAGTTACTACCGTTGGCACAGATACGCAGTATTTT
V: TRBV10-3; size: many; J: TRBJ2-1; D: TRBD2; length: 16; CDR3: CAISGVGTSSYNEQFF; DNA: TGTGCCATCAGTGGGGTCGGGACTAGCTCCTACAATGAGCAGTTCTTC
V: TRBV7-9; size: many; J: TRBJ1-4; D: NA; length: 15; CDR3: CASSTEQATNEKLFF; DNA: TGTGCCAGCAGCACCGAACAAGCAACTAATGAAAAACTGTTTTTT
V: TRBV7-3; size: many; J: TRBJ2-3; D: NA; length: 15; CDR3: CASSLRRTSTDTQYF; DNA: TGTGCCAGCAGCCTTAGGCGTACTAGCACAGATACGCAGTATTTT
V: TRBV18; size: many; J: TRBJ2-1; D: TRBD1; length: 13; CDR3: CASSRDRGHEQFF; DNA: TGTGCCAGCTCACGCGACAGGGGGCATGAGCAGTTCTTC
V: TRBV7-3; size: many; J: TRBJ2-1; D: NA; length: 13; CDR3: CASSFGRTGRQFF; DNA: TGTGCCAGCAGCTTTGGCCGGACGGGGAGGCAGTTCTTC
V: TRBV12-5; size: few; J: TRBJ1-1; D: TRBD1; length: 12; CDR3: CASGDRVHEAFF; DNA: TGTGCTAGTGGTGACAGGGTTCATGAAGCTTTCTTT
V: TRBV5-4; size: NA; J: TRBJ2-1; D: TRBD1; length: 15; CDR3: CASSLVGQGSNEQFF; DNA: TGTGCCAGCAGCTTGGTGGGACAGGGTTCGAATGAGCAGTTCTTC
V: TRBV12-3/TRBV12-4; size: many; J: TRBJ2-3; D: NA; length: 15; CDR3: CASSLVPPSTDTQYF; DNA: TGTGCCAGCAGTCTCGTCCCTCCAAGCACAGATACGCAGTATTTT
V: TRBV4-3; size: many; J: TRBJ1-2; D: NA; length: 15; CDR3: CASSQEKAYNYGYTF; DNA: TGCGCCAGCAGCCAAGAAAAAGCCTATAACTATGGCTACACCTTC
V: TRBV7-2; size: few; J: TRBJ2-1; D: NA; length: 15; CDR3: CASSWDFPPYNEQFF; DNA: TGTGCCAGCAGCTGGGACTTCCCTCCTTACAATGAGCAGTTCTTC
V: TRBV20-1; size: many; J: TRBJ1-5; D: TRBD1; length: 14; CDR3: CSAGTGVSSQPQHF; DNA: TGCAGTGCTGGAACAGGGGTTTCAAGTCAGCCCCAGCATTTT
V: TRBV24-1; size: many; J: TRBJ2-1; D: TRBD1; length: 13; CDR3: CATWDRLNNEQFF; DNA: TGTGCCACCTGGGACAGGTTAAACAATGAGCAGTTCTTC
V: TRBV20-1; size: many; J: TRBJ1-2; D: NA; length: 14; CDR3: CSANPAGRSDGYTF; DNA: TGCAGTGCTAACCCCGCAGGTAGATCGGATGGCTACACCTTC
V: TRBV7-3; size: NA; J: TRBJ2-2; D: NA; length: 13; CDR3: CASSFTPSAELFF; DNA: TGTGCCAGCAGCTTTACGCCTAGCGCGGAGCTGTTTTTT
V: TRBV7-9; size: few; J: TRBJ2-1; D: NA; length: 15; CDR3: CASSHRDGSYNEQFF; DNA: TGTGCCAGCAGCCACAGGGATGGCTCCTACAATGAGCAGTTCTTC
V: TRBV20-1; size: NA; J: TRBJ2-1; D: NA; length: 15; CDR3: CSARGGGLAYNEQFF; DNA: TGCAGTGCTAGGGGGGGGGGGCTGGCCTACAATGAGCAGTTCTTC
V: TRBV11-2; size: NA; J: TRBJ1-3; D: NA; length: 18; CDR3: CAFSMGSWGARLGNTIYF; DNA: TGTGCCTTCAGTATGGGCTCTTGGGGGGCACGCCTTGGAAACACCATATATTTT
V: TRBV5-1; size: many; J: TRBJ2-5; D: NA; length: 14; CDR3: CASTKTGLQETQYF; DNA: TGCGCCAGCACCAAGACAGGCCTCCAAGAGACCCAGTACTTC
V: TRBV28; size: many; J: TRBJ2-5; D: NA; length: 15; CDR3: CASSSRVDIRETQYF; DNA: TGTGCCAGCAGTTCTCGTGTAGACATCCGAGAGACCCAGTACTTC
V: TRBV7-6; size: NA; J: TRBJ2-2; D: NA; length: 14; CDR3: CASSLDGNTGELFF; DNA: TGTGCCAGCAGCTTAGACGGGAACACCGGGGAGCTGTTTTTT
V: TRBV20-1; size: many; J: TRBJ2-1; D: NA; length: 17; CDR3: CSARVKLQGLSYNEQFF; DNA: TGCAGTGCTAGAGTTAAGCTTCAGGGGCTGTCCTACAATGAGCAGTTCTTC
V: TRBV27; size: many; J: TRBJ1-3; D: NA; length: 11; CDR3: CASRTGNTIYF; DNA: TGTGCCTCCCGGACTGGAAACACCATATATTTT
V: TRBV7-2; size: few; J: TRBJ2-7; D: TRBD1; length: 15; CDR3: CASSSGTGARYEQYF; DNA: TGTGCCAGCAGTTCCGGGACAGGCGCGCGCTACGAGCAGTACTTC
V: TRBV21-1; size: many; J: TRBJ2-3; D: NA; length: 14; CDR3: CATRWSIKRDTQYF; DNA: TGTGCCACCAGGTGGTCTATTAAGAGGGATACGCAGTATTTT
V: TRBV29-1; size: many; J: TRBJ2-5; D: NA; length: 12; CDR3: CSANPAEETQYF; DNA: TGCAGCGCTAACCCAGCGGAAGAGACCCAGTACTTC
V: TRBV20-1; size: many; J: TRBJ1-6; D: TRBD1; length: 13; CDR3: CSAGQVSTSPLHF; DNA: TGCAGTGCCGGACAGGTCTCGACTTCACCCCTCCACTTT
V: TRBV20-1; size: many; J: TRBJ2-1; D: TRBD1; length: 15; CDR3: CSARDIGTAYNEQFF; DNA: TGCAGTGCTAGAGATATAGGGACAGCCTACAATGAGCAGTTCTTC
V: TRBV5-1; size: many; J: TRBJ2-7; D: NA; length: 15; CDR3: CASSLGQPSSYEQYF; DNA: TGTGCCAGCAGCTTAGGACAACCCAGCTCCTACGAGCAGTACTTC
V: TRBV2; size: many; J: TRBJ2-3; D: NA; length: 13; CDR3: CANSRGRADTQYF; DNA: TGTGCCAACTCTAGGGGGAGAGCAGATACGCAGTATTTT
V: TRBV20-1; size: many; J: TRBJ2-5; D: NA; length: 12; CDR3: CSAQAHQETQYF; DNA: TGCAGTGCTCAGGCCCACCAAGAGACCCAGTACTTC